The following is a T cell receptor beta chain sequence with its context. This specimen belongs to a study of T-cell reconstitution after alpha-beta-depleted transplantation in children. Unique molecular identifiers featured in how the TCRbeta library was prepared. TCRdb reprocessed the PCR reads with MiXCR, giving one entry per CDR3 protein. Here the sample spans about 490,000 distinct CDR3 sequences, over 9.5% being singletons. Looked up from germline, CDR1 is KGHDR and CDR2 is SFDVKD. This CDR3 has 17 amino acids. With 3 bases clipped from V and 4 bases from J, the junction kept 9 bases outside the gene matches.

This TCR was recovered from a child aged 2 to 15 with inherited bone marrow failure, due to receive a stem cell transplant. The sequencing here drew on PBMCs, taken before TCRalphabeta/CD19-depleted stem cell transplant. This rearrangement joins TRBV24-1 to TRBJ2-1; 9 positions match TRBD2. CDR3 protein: CATSDTRLAEPYNEQFF. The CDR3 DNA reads TGTGCCACCAGTGATACCCGACTAGCGGAACCATACAATGAGCAGTTCTTC.